This T cell receptor (beta chain) was obtained from a study of CD4 T cells in relation to SARS-CoV-2 and coronaviruses. For the study at large: Two subjects were Hispanic; patients were eight or nine males and a few females.

Study-level findings and limits: Culture-expanded clones reflect memory recall rather than primary priming during culture. SARS-CoV-2-driven expansion was significantly weaker in crossreactive than monoreactive clones.

This CDR3 has 14 residues. The trim removed 6 bases at V and 3 bases at J, leaving 6 bases unmatched. Looked up from germline, CDR1 is SGHRS and CDR2 is YFSETQ. Naive and memory CD4+ T cells were separated from cryopreserved PBMCs. Profiling relied on immunoSEQ multiplex PCR, and the TCRdb table lists in-frame clones only, not all of them. The table lists about 36,000 clones, about 86% of them singletons. Comments on this clone: The antigen is not known.

V is TRBV5-1 and J is TRBJ2-7; 10 positions agree with TRBD2. The sequencing input was naive CD4+ T cells from PBMCs, cultured in vitro. The subset denotes: naive CD4+ T cells isolated by negative enrichment. This receptor was obtained from an adult with COVID-19. The CDR3 DNA follows: TGCGCCAGCAAGCTAGCGGGAGATTACTACGAGCAGTACTTC. This gives the protein CASKLAGDYYEQYF.